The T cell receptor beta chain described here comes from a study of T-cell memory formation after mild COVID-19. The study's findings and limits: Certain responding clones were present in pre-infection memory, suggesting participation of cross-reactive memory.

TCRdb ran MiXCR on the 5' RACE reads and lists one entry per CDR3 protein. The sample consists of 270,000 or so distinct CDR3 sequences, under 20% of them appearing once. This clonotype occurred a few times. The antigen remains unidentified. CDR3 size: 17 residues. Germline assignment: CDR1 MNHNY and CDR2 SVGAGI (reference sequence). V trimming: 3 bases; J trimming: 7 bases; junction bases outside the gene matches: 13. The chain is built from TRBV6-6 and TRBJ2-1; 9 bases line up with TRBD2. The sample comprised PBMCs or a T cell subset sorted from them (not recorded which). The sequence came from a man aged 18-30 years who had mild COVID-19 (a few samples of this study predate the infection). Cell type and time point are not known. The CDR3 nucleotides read TGTGCCAGCAGTTATCTTTCCGGCGGGGGGGCCGGAAATGAGCAGTTCTTC. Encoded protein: CASSYLSGGGAGNEQFF.